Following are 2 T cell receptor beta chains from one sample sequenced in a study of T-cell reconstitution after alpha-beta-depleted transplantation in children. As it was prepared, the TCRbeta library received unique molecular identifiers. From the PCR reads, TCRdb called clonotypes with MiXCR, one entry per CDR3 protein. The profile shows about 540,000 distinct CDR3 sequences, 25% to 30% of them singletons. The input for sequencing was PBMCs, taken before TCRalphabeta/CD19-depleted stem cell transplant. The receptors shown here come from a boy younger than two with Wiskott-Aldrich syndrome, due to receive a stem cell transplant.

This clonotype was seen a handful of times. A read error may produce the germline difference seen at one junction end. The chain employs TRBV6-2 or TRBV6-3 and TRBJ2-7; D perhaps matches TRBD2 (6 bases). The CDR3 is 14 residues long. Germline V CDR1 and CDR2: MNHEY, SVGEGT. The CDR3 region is CASSPLRDSNEQYF. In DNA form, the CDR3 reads TGTGCCAGCAGTCCACTCCGGGACTCCAACGAGCAGTACTTC.

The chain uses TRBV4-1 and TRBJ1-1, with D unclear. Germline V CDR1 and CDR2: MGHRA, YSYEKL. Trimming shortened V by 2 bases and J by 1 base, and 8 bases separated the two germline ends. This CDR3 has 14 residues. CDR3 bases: TGCGCCAGCAGCCAAACTCTGGGGAACACTGAAGCTTTCTTT. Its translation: CASSQTLGNTEAFF.